Sequencing of this T cell receptor (beta chain) was carried out in a study of T cell repertoires in cytomegalovirus infection. Across the whole study: Public TCR beta signatures indicated both CMV infection and matching HLA type.

The CDR3 length is 14 residues. V was shortened by 5 bases and J by 5 bases, with 13 bases between the two germline ends. Study observations and caveats: Cumulated frequencies of public TCR beta families served to identify carriers of CMV plus the relevant HLA. Ex vivo, HLA-C-restricted CMV-specific TCR beta clonotypes prevailed over the rest of the response.

Using its own MiXCR run on the reads, TCRdb lists one record per CDR3 protein. The sample lists around 550,000 distinct CDR3 sequences, more than 25% occurring once. This clonotype was detected ten times or more. Its specificity is unknown. This TCR derives from a human donor in good health (CMV status not recorded). Some clones in this sample may be carry-over from other donors' samples. The chain employs TRBV12-3 or TRBV12-4 and TRBJ2-4; perhaps TRBD1 as D (5 bases). Sequencing used PBMCs. The CDR3 nucleotides read TGTGCCAGCAGTCGCAGGGTGTGGGAAAACATTCAGTACTTC. Translation gives CASSRRVWENIQYF.